The next 14 T cell receptor beta chains were all read from a single sample in a study of cytomegalovirus exposure and HLA in healthy donors. Clones were sequenced by immunoSEQ multiplex PCR, and TCRdb holds only the in-frame ones, with some missing. Among 110,000 or so clones listed, about 82% were seen once. Material: PBMCs. These receptors all stem from a man between 18 and 35 years old in good health and CMV-seronegative.

V usage is TRBV30 and J usage is TRBJ1-2, with D hard to call. Trimming stripped 2 bases from V and 4 bases from J, with 8 bases between. This CDR3 is built from 12 residues. Germline V gives CDR1 GTSNPN, CDR2 SVGIG (reference sequence). The chain's CDR3 is CAWSSGGYGYTF. In nucleotides, the CDR3 is TGTGCCTGGAGTAGTGGAGGCTATGGCTACACCTTC.

The chain combines TRBV19 with TRBJ2-1; the match to TRBD1 covers 7 bases. V gave up 4 bases and J gave up 8 bases; unmatched junction bases: 8. The CDR3 runs to 14 residues. From germline, CDR1 is LNHDA and CDR2 SQIVND (reference sequence). CDR3 region: CASSTDYRGDEQFF. The CDR3 DNA sequence: TGTGCCAGTAGTACCGATTACAGGGGCGATGAGCAGTTCTTC.

The V call is TRBV6-5, the J call TRBJ1-2; 9 nucleotides line up with TRBD1. V was pared by 3 bases and J by 2 bases, with 7 bases of the junction left unmatched. CDR1 is MNHEY, CDR2 SVGAGI, per germline. This CDR3 has 16 amino acids. CDR3 amino acids: CASSYLQGARNYGYTF. In DNA form, the CDR3 reads TGTGCCAGCAGTTATCTACAGGGGGCAAGGAACTATGGCTACACCTTC.

The gene calls are TRBV6-5 and TRBJ2-7; 11 bases match TRBD2. Germline CDR1 and CDR2: MNHEY and SVGAGI. The CDR3 runs 15 residues. V trimming: 5 bases; J trimming: 0 bases; junction bases outside the gene matches: 3. The chain's CDR3 is CASSRGTSGSYEQYF. Here the CDR3 DNA reads TGTGCCAGCAGTCGGGGGACTAGCGGCTCCTACGAGCAGTACTTC.

The V call is TRBV6-1, the J call TRBJ1-6; D is undetermined. The CDR3 is 15 residues long. V was shortened by 8 bases and J by 8 bases, with 19 bases between the two germline ends. Germline lookup yields CDR1 MNHNS and CDR2 SASEGT. CDR3 bases: TGTGCCAGCTTTGAGTTTCGGAGAAACGATTCACCCCTCCACTTT. Translation: CASFEFRRNDSPLHF.

The gene calls are TRBV6-1 and TRBJ1-1, with 7 bases aligning to TRBD1. Per the germline V gene, CDR1 is MNHNS and CDR2 is SASEGT. The CDR3 is 15 residues long. After removal of 7 bases from V and 2 bases from J, the junction contained 10 bases not matched to a gene. The CDR3 loop is CASIPRDRFNTEAFF. Written as DNA, the CDR3 is TGTGCCAGCATCCCCAGGGACAGATTTAACACTGAAGCTTTCTTT.

This clone was counted once. V and J are TRBV2 and TRBJ1-3, with no clear D. The V end lost 4 bases, the J end lost 0 bases, and 7 bases lay between the germline ends. CDR3 length: 14 residues. Germline CDR1 SNHLY, CDR2 FYNNEI. The CDR3 loop reads CASSVQASGNTIYF. CDR3 in DNA: TGTGCCAGCAGTGTCCAGGCCTCTGGAAACACCATATATTTT.

V is TRBV11-2 and J is TRBJ2-3, with D possibly being TRBD2 (6 bases). CDR1 is SGHAT and CDR2 is FQNNGV in the germline V gene. Deletions cut 5 bases from V and 0 bases from J, with 12 bases between. This CDR3 is built from 15 residues. The CDR3 is CASSHWAGSTDTQYF. The CDR3 DNA is TGTGCCAGCAGCCATTGGGCGGGAAGCACAGATACGCAGTATTTT.

This rearrangement joins TRBV4-1 to TRBJ2-5, with 9 bases aligning to TRBD1. CDR3 length: 17 amino acids. The germline V gene has CDR1 MGHRA and CDR2 YSYEKL. The trim removed 1 base at V and 1 base at J, leaving 7 bases unmatched. DNA of the CDR3: TGCGCCAGCAGCCAAGTTTCGACAGGGGGACCCCAAGAGACCCAGTACTTC. Its translation is CASSQVSTGGPQETQYF.

The sample holds a few counts of this clone. DNA for the CDR3: TGTGCCAGCAGACAACCAGGGGTCACCGGGGAGCTGTTTTTT. Translation gives CASRQPGVTGELFF. The chain links TRBV6-5 to TRBJ2-2, with D perhaps TRBD1 (6 bases). With 6 bases removed from V and 4 bases from J, the gap between germline ends came to 12 bases. The germline gives CDR1 MNHEY, CDR2 SVGAGI. This CDR3 region has 14 residues.

The J gene is TRBJ2-2, the V gene TRBV30; D is perhaps TRBD1 (6 bases). Trimming took 0 bases from V and 7 from J, leaving 12 bases between them. Germline V lookup: CDR1 GTSNPN, CDR2 SVGIG (reference sequence). The CDR3 contains 14 residues. In DNA form, the CDR3 reads TGTGCCTGGAGTGTACAACAGGGTCGCGGGGAGCTGTTTTTT. Amino acids: CAWSVQQGRGELFF.

The V call is TRBV6-1, the J call TRBJ2-5, with TRBD2 identical over 12 bases. The ends lost 5 bases at V and 5 bases at J; junction bases unmatched: 6. The CDR3 covers 15 residues. CDR1 and CDR2 from the germline V gene are MNHNS and SASEGT. CDR3 sequence: CASSNLAGGRETQYF. The CDR3 nucleotides are TGTGCCAGCAGTAACCTAGCGGGGGGGCGGGAGACCCAGTACTTC.

The rearrangement links TRBV5-1 to TRBJ2-5; 13 nucleotides agree with TRBD2. CDR1 and CDR2 (germline): SGHRS, YFSETQ. The junction had 6 bases not matched to a gene; V was cut back by 0 bases and J by 7 bases. This CDR3 is 16 amino acids long. The chain's CDR3 is CASSLGGLAGAGTQYF. CDR3 bases: TGCGCCAGCAGCTTGGGCGGACTAGCGGGGGCGGGGACCCAGTACTTC.

This clone turned up a few times. J is TRBJ1-5 and V is TRBV19; D is unresolved. Trimming cost V 7 bases and J 2 bases, with 3 bases left between them. Germline V lookup: CDR1 LNHDA, CDR2 SQIVND (reference sequence). CDR3 length equals 11 residues. CDR3 nucleotides: TGTGCCAGTATATGCAATCAGCCCCAGCATTTT. Translated, it gives CASICNQPQHF.